The 22 T cell receptor beta chains in this list originate from one sample, sequenced in a study of preoperative IRX-2 immunotherapy in early breast cancer. The method was immunoSEQ multiplex PCR; TCRdb's version includes in-frame clones alone and lacks a portion of them. Counted here are roughly 57,000 clones, around 94% occurring once; the ten biggest clones make up approximately 1.8%. Regarding treatment: preoperative locoregional IRX-2 cytokine immunotherapy. This sample was gathered from a patient treated with IRX-2 immunotherapy. All receptors come from a human donor with breast cancer.

V is TRBV19 and J is TRBJ2-1, with 11 bases aligning to TRBD2. The CDR3 totals 15 residues. The germline CDR1 and CDR2 sequences are LNHDA and SQIVND (reference sequence). V gave up 10 bases and J gave up 6 bases; unmatched junction bases: 11. CDR3 protein: CATCPLAGVSNEQFF. The CDR3 DNA reads as TGTGCCACCTGCCCACTAGCGGGAGTCAGCAATGAGCAGTTCTTC.

This sequence joins TRBV11-2 and TRBJ2-7; 13 bases agree with TRBD2. The V gene's germline CDR1 is SGHAT and CDR2 FQNNGV. The CDR3 is 16 residues long. The ends lost 5 bases at V and 1 base at J; junction bases unmatched: 5. The CDR3 bases are TGTGCCAGCAGCCCACGGACTAGCGGGAGTTCCTACGAGCAGTACTTC. It encodes CASSPRTSGSSYEQYF.

The V and J genes are TRBV29-1 and TRBJ2-1; 8 positions agree with TRBD1. CDR1 and CDR2 (germline): SQVTM, ANQGSEA. V shed 4 bases and J 6 bases; nucleotides not matched to a gene: 14. There are 16 residues in the CDR3. The CDR3 DNA is TGCAGCGTTGGTAGTACAGGGGGAGGTTTAGGCAATGAGCAGTTCTTC. Translation: CSVGSTGGGLGNEQFF.

This rearrangement joins TRBV5-8 to TRBJ1-4; possible D gene TRBD1, 5 bases. Germline loops: CDR1 SGHTS, CDR2 YDEGEE. The CDR3 runs to 15 residues. V dropped 3 bases and J dropped 8 bases, with 17 bases sitting between them. CDR3 bases: TGTGCCAGCAGCTCCTCCGGGACCTACGAGGAAAAACTGTTTTTT. Its translation: CASSSSGTYEEKLFF.

The DNA of the CDR3 is TGTGCCAGCAGTTACAGCGGGGGTGCTTCACCCCTCCACTTT. This sequence encodes CASSYSGGASPLHF. This chain links TRBV6-5 with TRBJ1-6; TRBD1 might be the D (5 bases). The CDR3 has 14 amino acids. V was shortened by 2 bases and J by 9 bases, with 11 bases between the two germline ends. Germline CDR1 and CDR2: MNHEY and SVGAGI.

The genes are TRBV12-5 and TRBJ2-1, with D tentatively TRBD1 (6 bases). Germline V gene data show CDR1 as LGHNT and CDR2 as FRNRAP. With 6 bases removed from V and 11 bases from J, the gap between germline ends came to 14 bases. The CDR3 runs to 12 residues. The CDR3 DNA reads TGTGCTAGTGGACCCTACAGGGAGAAGCAGTTCTTC. It is translated as CASGPYREKQFF.

The rearrangement joins TRBV5-1 to TRBJ2-7, with 9 nucleotides matching TRBD1. Germline CDR1 reads SGHRS; CDR2 reads YFSETQ. This CDR3 region has 14 residues. V was pared by 4 bases and J by 7 bases, with 9 bases of the junction left unmatched. The CDR3 protein is CASSGGTGSVEQYF. The CDR3 nucleotides read TGCGCCAGCAGCGGAGGGACAGGGTCTGTGGAGCAGTACTTC.

The chain carries TRBV7-9 and TRBJ1-2, with D hard to call. Germline CDR1 SEHNR, CDR2 FQNEAQ (reference sequence). The CDR3 has 14 residues. V dropped 5 bases and J dropped 4 bases, with 14 bases sitting between them. CDR3 bases: TGTGCCAGCAGCCACCCCGCCGGGAGCTATGGCTACACCTTC. Protein product: CASSHPAGSYGYTF.

Only one count was recorded for this clone. V is TRBV18 and J is TRBJ2-4, with 8 bases that match TRBD2. CDR1 is KGHSH and CDR2 is LQKENI in the germline V gene. This CDR3 region has 14 residues. With V trimmed by 0 bases and J by 7 bases, 2 bases remained unmatched. The CDR3 DNA reads TGTGCCAGCTCACCACCGGGCGGGAGGAACATTCAGTACTTC. It translates to CASSPPGGRNIQYF. The full variable domain, with the rest looked up from reference TRBV18 and TRBJ2-4, is NAGVMQNPRHLVRRRGQEARLRCSPMKGHSHVYWYRQLPEEGLKFMVYLQKENIIDESGMPKERFSAEFPKEGPSILRIQQVVRGDSAAYFCASSPPGGRNIQYFGAGTRLSVL.

The rearrangement links TRBV10-1 to TRBJ2-1; no reliable D call. This CDR3 contains 11 residues. Germline V gene data show CDR1 as WNHNN and CDR2 as SYGVQD (reference sequence). The ends were cut back, 6 bases at V and 10 bases at J, with 10 bases in the middle. As DNA, the CDR3 is TGCGCCAGCAGAGGATTTGGCGAGCAGTTCTTC. Translation gives CASRGFGEQFF.

The J gene is TRBJ2-3, the V gene TRBV12-5, with TRBD2 as a possible D gene (5 bases). Germline V gene data show CDR1 as LGHNT and CDR2 as FRNRAP. The V gene lost 0 bases and the J gene lost 4 bases, with 14 bases spanning the gap. The CDR3 covers 16 residues. The CDR3: CASGLVLGAEADTQYF. CDR3 nucleotides: TGTGCTAGTGGTTTGGTACTGGGAGCAGAAGCAGATACGCAGTATTTT.

CDR3 DNA: TGTGCCAGCAGCCAAGATGGGGCGGGAGGGTACCGGGAGCAGTACTTC. Amino acids: CASSQDGAGGYREQYF. The V and J genes are TRBV4-2 and TRBJ2-7; 9 bases map to TRBD2. Trimming removed 0 bases from V and 7 bases from J; junction bases left unmatched: 10. Per germline, CDR1 LGHNA and CDR2 YNFKEQ. The CDR3 has 16 amino acids.

The rearrangement joins TRBV7-2 to TRBJ2-7; D gene uncertain. CDR3 size: 14 residues. V lost 0 bases and J lost 1, with 7 bases in between. CDR1 SGHTA and CDR2 FQGNSA come from the germline V gene. In DNA, the CDR3 is TGTGCCAGCAGCTTAGCGCAGTCGTCCTACGAGCAGTACTTC. It encodes CASSLAQSSYEQYF.

The rearrangement uses TRBV4-1 and TRBJ1-6; 8 bases are shared with TRBD1. V shed 1 base and J 8 bases; nucleotides not matched to a gene: 10. The germline V gene has CDR1 MGHRA and CDR2 YSYEKL. This CDR3 contains 17 residues. CDR3 bases: TGCGCCAGCAGCCAAGTGAAGAAGACAGGGGAGCATTCACCCCTCCACTTT. Its translation is CASSQVKKTGEHSPLHF.

This sequence joins TRBV11-2 and TRBJ2-7; 7 bases map to TRBD2. This CDR3 comprises 16 residues. J was trimmed by 2 bases and V by 5 bases; bases with no gene match: 12. CDR1 is SGHAT, CDR2 FQNNGV, per germline. The CDR3 DNA reads as TGTGCCAGCAGCCCCGAGAACTGGGGGGGAACCTACGAGCAGTACTTC. This codes for CASSPENWGGTYEQYF.

This rearrangement joins TRBV7-2 to TRBJ2-1, with 11 bases fitting TRBD2. Germline CDR1 is SGHTA and CDR2 is FQGNSA. The CDR3 totals 17 residues. After removal of 3 bases from V and 10 bases from J, the junction contained 14 bases not matched to a gene. CDR3 in DNA: TGTGCCAGCAGCTTTGAGACTAGCGGGAAACCAAGGGGGGAGCAGTTCTTC. Protein: CASSFETSGKPRGEQFF. The entire variable domain, with the rest obtained from reference TRBV7-2 and TRBJ2-1, is as follows: GAGVSQSPSNKVTEKGKDVELRCDPISGHTALYWYRQSLGQGLEFLIYFQGNSAPDKSGLPSDRFSAERTGGSVSTLTIQRTQQEDSAVYLCASSFETSGKPRGEQFFGPGTRLTVL.

The chain links TRBV9 to TRBJ2-7; D may be TRBD1 (6 bases). The CDR3 consists of 14 residues. Germline loops: CDR1 SGDLS, CDR2 YYNGEE. V lost 2 bases and J 2 bases, leaving 11 bases between the germline ends. The CDR3 reads CASSVGTFAYEQYF. For the CDR3, the DNA is TGTGCCAGCAGCGTGGGGACATTTGCCTACGAGCAGTACTTC. Full variable domain (missing parts from reference TRBV9 and TRBJ2-7): DSGVTQTPKHLITATGQRVTLRCSPRSGDLSVYWYQQSLDQGLQFLIQYYNGEERAKGNILERFSAQQFPDLHSELNLSSLELGDSALYFCASSVGTFAYEQYFGPGTRLTVT.

The sample holds a few counts of this clone. This chain joins TRBV10-3 and TRBJ2-7; TRBD2 matches 9 bases. The CDR3 has 17 residues. V dropped 0 bases and J dropped 1; count of bases not matched to a gene: 7. Germline CDR1 and CDR2: ENHRY and SYGVKD. In DNA, the CDR3 is TGTGCCATCAGTGAGTCCGAAAAGGGACTAGCTTCCTACGAGCAGTACTTC. It codes for CAISESEKGLASYEQYF.

The rearrangement links TRBV5-1 to TRBJ2-7; no firm D call. CDR1 is SGHRS, CDR2 YFSETQ, per germline. The CDR3 runs 14 residues. Trimming shortened V by 4 bases and J by 2 bases, and 13 bases separated the two germline ends. The CDR3 here is CASSPRGRTYEQYF. The CDR3 DNA is TGCGCCAGCAGCCCTCGCGGACGGACCTACGAGCAGTACTTC.

The chain carries TRBV7-2 and TRBJ1-2; D is uncertain. This CDR3 contains 13 residues. Trimming cost V 6 bases and J 4 bases, with 12 bases left between them. Per the germline V gene, CDR1 is SGHTA and CDR2 is FQGNSA. CDR3 coding DNA: TGTGCCAGCAGTTCAGATAGGGTCTATGGCTACACCTTC. Its translation is CASSSDRVYGYTF.

The chain combines TRBV4-1 with TRBJ1-2; D not resolved. Germline V gives CDR1 MGHRA, CDR2 YSYEKL. CDR3 size: 15 residues. V was clipped by 0 bases and J by 3 bases, with 11 bases between them. The chain's CDR3 is CASSQESKAYYGYTF. In DNA, the CDR3 is TGCGCCAGCAGCCAAGAAAGTAAGGCGTACTATGGCTACACCTTC.

The chain recombines TRBV2 with TRBJ2-5, with no clear D. Trimming pared 2 bases from V and 2 bases from J, leaving 9 bases between. The CDR3 runs 14 residues. Germline CDR1 is SNHLY and CDR2 is FYNNEI. CDR3 sequence: CASSEMGPQETQYF. The CDR3 DNA follows: TGTGCCAGCAGTGAAATGGGCCCACAAGAGACCCAGTACTTC. The full variable domain, with the rest looked up from reference TRBV2 and TRBJ2-5, is EPEVTQTPSHQVTQMGQEVILRCVPISNHLYFYWYRQILGQKVEFLVSFYNNEISEKSEIFDDQFSVERPDGSNFTLKIRSTKLEDSAMYFCASSEMGPQETQYFGPGTRLLVL.